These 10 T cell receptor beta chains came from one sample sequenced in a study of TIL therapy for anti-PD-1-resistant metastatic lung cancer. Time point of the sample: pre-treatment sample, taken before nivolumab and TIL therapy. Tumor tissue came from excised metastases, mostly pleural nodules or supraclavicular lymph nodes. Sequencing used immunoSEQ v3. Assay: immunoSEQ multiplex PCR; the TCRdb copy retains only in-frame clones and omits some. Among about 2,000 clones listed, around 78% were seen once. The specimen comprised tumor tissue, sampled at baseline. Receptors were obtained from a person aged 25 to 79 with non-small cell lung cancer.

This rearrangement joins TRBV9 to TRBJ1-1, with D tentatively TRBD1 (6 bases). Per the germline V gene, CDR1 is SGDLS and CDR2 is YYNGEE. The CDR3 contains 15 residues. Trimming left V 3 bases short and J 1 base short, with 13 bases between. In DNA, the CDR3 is TGTGCCAGCAGCGACGACTGGACAGAGAACACTGAAGCTTTCTTT. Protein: CASSDDWTENTEAFF.

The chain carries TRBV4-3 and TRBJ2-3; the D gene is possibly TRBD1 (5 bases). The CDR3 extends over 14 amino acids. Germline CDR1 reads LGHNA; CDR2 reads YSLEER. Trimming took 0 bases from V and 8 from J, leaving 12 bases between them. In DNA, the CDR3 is TGCGCCAGCAGCCAAGATCCAGGGTCCTTTACGCAGTATTTT. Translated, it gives CASSQDPGSFTQYF.

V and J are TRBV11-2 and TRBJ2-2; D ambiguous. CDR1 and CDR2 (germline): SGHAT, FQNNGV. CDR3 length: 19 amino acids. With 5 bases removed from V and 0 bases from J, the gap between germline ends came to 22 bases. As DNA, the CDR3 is TGTGCCAGCAGCCCCCAAATCCCCGCTGCCAACACGAACACCGGGGAGCTGTTTTTT. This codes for CASSPQIPAANTNTGELFF.

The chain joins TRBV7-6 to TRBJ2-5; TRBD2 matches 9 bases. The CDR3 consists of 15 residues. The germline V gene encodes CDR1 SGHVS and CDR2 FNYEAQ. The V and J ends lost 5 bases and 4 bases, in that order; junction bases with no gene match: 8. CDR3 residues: CASSPGLAIGETQYF. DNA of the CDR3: TGTGCCAGCAGCCCAGGACTAGCGATAGGAGAGACCCAGTACTTC.

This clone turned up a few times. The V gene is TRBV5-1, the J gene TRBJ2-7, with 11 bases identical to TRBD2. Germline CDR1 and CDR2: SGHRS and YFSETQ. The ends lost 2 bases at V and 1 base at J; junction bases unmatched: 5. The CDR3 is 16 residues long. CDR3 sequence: CASSLTGLAVSYEQYF. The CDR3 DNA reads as TGCGCCAGCAGCTTAACGGGACTAGCGGTGTCCTACGAGCAGTACTTC.

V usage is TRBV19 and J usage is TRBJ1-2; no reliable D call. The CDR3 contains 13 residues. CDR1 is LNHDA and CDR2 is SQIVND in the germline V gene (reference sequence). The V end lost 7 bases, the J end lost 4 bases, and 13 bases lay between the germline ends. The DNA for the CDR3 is TGTGCCAGTAATACACCCGAGGCCTATGGCTACACCTTC. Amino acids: CASNTPEAYGYTF.

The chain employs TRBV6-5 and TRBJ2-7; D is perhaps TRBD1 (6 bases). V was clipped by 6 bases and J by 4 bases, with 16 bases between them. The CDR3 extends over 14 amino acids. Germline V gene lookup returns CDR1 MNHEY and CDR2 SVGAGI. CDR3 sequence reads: CASSPRDIVYEQYF. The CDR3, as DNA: TGTGCCAGCAGCCCCCGGGACATAGTTTACGAGCAGTACTTC.

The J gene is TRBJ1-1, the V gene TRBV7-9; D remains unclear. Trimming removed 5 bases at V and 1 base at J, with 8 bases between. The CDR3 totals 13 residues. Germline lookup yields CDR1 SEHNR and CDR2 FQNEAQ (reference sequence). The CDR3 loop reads CASSIQRNTEAFF. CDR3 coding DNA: TGTGCCAGCAGCATCCAGAGGAACACTGAAGCTTTCTTT.

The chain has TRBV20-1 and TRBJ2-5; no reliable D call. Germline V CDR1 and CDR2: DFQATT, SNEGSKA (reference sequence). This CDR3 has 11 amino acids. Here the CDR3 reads CSRLKQETQYF. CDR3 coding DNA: TGCAGCCGACTGAAACAAGAGACCCAGTACTTC.

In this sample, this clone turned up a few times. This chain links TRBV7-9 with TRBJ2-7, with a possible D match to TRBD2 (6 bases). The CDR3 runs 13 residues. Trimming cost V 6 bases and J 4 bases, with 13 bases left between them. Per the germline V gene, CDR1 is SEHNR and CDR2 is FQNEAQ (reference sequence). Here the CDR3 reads CASSKREKYEQYF. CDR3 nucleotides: TGTGCCAGCAGTAAACGGGAGAAGTACGAGCAGTACTTC. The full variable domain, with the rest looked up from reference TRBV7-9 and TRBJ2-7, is DTGVSQNPRHKITKRGQNVTFRCDPISEHNRLYWYRQTLGQGPEFLTYFQNEAQLEKSRLLSDRFSAERPKGSFSTLEIQRTEQGDSAMYLCASSKREKYEQYFGPGTRLTVT.